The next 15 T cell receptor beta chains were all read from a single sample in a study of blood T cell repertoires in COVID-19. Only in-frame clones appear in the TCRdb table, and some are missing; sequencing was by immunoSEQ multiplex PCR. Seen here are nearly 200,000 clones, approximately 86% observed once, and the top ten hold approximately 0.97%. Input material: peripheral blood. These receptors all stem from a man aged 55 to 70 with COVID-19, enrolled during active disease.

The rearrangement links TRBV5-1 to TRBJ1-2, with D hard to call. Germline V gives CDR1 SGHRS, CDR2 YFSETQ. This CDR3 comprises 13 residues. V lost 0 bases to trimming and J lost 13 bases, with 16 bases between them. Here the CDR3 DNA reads TGCGCCAGCAGCTTGGATGGAGGGTGGGGTTGCACCTTC. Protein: CASSLDGGWGCTF.

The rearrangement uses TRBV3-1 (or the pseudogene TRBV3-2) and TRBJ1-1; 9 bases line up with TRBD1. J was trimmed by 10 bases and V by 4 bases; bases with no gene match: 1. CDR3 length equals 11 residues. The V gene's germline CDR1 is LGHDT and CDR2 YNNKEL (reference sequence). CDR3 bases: TGTGCCAGCAGCCGGGGACAGGGAGCTTTCTTT. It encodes CASSRGQGAFF.

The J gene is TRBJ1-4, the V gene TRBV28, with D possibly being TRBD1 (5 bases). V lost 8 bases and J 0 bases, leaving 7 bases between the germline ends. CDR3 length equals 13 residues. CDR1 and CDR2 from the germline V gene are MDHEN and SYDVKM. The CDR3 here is CASGGATNEKLFF. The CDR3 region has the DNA TGTGCCAGCGGGGGGGCAACTAATGAAAAACTGTTTTTT.

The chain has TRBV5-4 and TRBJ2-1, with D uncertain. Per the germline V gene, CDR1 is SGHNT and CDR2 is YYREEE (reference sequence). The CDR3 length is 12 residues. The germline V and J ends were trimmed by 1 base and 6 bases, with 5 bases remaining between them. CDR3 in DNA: TGTGCCAGCAGCTTGACTCCCAATGAGCAGTTCTTC. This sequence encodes CASSLTPNEQFF. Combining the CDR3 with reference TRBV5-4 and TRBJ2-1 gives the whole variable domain ETGVTQSPTHLIKTRGQQVTLRCSSQSGHNTVSWYQQALGQGPQFIFQYYREEENGRGNFPPRFSGLQFPNYSSELNVNALELDDSALYLCASSLTPNEQFFGPGTRLTVL.

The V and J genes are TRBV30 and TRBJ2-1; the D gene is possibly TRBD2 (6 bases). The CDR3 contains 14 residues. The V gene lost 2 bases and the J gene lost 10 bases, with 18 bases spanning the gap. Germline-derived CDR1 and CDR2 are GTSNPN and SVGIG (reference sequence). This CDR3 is CAWSLGMEGYEQFF. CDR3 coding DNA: TGTGCCTGGAGTTTAGGGATGGAGGGATACGAGCAGTTCTTC.

CDR3 sequence: CASSLAMAGRAGYGYTF. Written as DNA, the CDR3 is TGTGCCAGCAGCTTAGCGATGGCGGGGAGGGCAGGGTATGGCTACACCTTC. V and J are TRBV7-2 and TRBJ1-2, with D tentatively TRBD1 (5 bases). The germline CDR1 and CDR2 sequences are SGHTA and FQGNSA. Trimming pared 0 bases from V and 5 bases from J, leaving 19 bases between. This CDR3 is built from 17 residues.

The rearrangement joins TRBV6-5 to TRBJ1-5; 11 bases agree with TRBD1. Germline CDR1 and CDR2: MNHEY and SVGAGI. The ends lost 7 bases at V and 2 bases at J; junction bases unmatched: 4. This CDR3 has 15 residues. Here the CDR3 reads CASKGQGEGNQPQHF. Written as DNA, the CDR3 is TGTGCCAGCAAGGGACAGGGGGAAGGCAATCAGCCCCAGCATTTT.

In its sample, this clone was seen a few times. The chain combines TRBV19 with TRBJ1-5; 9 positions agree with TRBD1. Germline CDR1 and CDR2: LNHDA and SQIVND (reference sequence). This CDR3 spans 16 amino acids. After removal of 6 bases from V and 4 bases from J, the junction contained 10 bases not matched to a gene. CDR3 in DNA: TGTGCCAGTAGCGGAACCGGGACAGGGTTTAATCAGCCCCAGCATTTT. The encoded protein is CASSGTGTGFNQPQHF.

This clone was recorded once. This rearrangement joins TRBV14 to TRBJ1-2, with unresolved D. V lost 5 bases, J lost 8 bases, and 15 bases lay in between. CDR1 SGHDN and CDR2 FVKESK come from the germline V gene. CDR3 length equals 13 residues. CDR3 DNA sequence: TGTGCCAGCAGCATGAAGGAGGGCGGGGGCTACACCTTC. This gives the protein CASSMKEGGGYTF.

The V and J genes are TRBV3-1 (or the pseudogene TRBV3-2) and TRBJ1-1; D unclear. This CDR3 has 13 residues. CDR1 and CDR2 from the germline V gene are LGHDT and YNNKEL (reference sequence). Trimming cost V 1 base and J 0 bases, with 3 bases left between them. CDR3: CASSQVMNTEAFF. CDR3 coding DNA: TGTGCCAGCAGCCAAGTAATGAACACTGAAGCTTTCTTT.

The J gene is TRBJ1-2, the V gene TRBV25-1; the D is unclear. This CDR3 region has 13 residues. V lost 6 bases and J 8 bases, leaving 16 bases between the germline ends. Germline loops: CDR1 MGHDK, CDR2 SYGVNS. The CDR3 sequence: CASREDGSVGYTF. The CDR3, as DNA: TGTGCCAGCAGGGAAGACGGGTCAGTGGGCTACACCTTC.

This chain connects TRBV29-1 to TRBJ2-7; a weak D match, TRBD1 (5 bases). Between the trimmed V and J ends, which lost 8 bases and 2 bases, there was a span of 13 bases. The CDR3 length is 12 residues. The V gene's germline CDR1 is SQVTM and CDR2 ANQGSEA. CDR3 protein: CSTMGPTYEQYF. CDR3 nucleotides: TGCAGCACCATGGGGCCTACCTACGAGCAGTACTTC.

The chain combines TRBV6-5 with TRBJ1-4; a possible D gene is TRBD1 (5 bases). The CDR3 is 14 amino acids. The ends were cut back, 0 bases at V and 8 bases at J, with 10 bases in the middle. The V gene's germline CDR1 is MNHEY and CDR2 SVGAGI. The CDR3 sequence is CASSYSAGKEKLFF. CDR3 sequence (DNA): TGTGCCAGCAGTTACTCGGCAGGGAAAGAAAAACTGTTTTTT.

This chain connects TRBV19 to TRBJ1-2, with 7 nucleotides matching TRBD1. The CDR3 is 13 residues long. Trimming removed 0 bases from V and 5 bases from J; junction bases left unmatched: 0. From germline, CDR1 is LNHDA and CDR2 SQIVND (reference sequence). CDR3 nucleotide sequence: TGTGCCAGTAGTATAGAGACAGGGTATGGCTACACCTTC. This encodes CASSIETGYGYTF.

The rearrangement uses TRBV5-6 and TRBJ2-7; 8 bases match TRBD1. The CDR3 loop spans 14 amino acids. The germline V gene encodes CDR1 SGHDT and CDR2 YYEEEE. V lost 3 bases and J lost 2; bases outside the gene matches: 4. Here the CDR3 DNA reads TGTGCCAGCAGCTGGGGACAGGCAGCCTACGAGCAGTACTTC. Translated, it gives CASSWGQAAYEQYF.